This T cell receptor beta chain was sequenced in a study of T cells after posttransplantation cyclophosphamide. In the case of this clone: As yet, its antigen is unknown.

Cells defined as naive were viable CD3+CD4+ or CD3+CD8+ and CCR7+CD45RA+CD45RO-CD95-CD27+CD28+. On the day of bone marrow donation, the related graft donor provided peripheral blood. Clones were read by immunoSEQ multiplex PCR, and TCRdb kept only the in-frame ones, dropping some. The sample has about 32,000 clones; 90% to 95% are singletons. The V end lost 2 bases, the J end lost 1 base, and 5 bases lay between the germline ends. Germline V gene data show CDR1 as SGHVS and CDR2 as FNYEAQ. The CDR3 covers 13 residues. Notes on the study in general: Tissue-infiltrating T cells from skin or gut overlapped little with blood T cells. Later blood repertoires were often dominated by clones from the donor CD8+ memory compartment. After PTCy, TRB diversity resembled that of CNI/methotrexate controls.

The clonotype comes from a young man in good health and a related stem cell transplant donor. The material sequenced was naive CD4+ T cells sorted from blood. The chain recombines TRBV7-6 with TRBJ1-1; D is unclear. The CDR3 here is CASSLQENTEAFF. CDR3 in DNA: TGTGCCAGCAGCTTACAGGAGAACACTGAAGCTTTCTTT.